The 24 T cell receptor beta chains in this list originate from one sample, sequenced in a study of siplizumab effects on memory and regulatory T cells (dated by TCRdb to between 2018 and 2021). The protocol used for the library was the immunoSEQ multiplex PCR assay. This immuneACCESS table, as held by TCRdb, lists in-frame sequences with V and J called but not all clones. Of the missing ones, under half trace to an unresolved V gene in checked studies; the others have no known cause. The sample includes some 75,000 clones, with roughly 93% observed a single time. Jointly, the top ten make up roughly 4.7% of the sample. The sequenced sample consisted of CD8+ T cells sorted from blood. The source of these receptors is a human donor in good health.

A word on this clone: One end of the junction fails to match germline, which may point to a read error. The CDR3 DNA sequence: TGCGCCAGCAGCCAAGAGGCGGGACTAGCAACCGAGCAGTACTTC. It encodes CASSQEAGLATEQYF. The J gene is TRBJ2-7, the V gene TRBV5-4, with TRBD2 matching 9 bases. Germline values: CDR1 SGHNT, CDR2 YYREEE (reference sequence). The CDR3 runs 15 residues.

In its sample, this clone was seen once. For the CDR3, the DNA is TGTGCCAGCAGCCCCCTATATGAGCAGTTCTTC. Residues: CASSPLYEQFF. This chain joins TRBV5-4 and TRBJ2-1, with D unresolved. The CDR3 runs to 11 residues. Germline V gene data show CDR1 as SGHNT and CDR2 as YYREEE (reference sequence). Trimming took 4 bases from V and 8 from J, leaving 7 bases between them.

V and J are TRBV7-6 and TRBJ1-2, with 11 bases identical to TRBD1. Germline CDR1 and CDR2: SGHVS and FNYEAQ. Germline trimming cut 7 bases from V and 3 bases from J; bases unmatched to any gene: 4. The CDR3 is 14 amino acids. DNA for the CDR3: TGTGCCAGCACCCCGGGACAGGGGGACTATGGCTACACCTTC. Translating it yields CASTPGQGDYGYTF. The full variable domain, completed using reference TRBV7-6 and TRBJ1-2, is GAGVSQSPRYKVTKRGQDVALRCDPISGHVSLYWYRQALGQGPEFLTYFNYEAQQDKSGLPNDRFSAERPEGSISTLTIQRTEQRDSAMYRCASTPGQGDYGYTFGSGTRLTVV.

The CDR3 reads CASSFESGDTQYF. DNA of the CDR3: TGTGCCAGCAGCTTCGAATCGGGAGATACGCAGTATTTT. This chain uses TRBV5-6 with TRBJ2-3; no firm D call. V shed 2 bases and J shed 5 bases, with 9 bases lying between them. The CDR3 length is 13 residues. Per germline, CDR1 SGHDT and CDR2 YYEEEE.

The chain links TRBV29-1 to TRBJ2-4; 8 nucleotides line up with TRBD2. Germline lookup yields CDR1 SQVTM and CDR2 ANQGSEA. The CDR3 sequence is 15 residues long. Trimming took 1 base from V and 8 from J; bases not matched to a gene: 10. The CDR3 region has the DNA TGCAGCGTTGAAGGGGCCGGGGGGGCGCGTGACATTCAGTACTTC. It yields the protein CSVEGAGGARDIQYF. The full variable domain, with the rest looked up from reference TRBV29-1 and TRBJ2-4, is SAVISQKPSRDICQRGTSLTIQCQVDSQVTMMFWYRQQPGQSLTLIATANQGSEATYESGFVIDKFPISRPNLTFSTLTVSNMSPEDSSIYLCSVEGAGGARDIQYFGAGTRLSVL.

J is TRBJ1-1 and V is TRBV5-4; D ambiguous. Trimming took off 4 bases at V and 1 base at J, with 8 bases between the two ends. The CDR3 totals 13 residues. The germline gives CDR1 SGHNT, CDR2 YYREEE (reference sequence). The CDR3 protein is CASSRLTNTEAFF. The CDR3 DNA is TGTGCCAGCAGCCGTTTAACGAACACTGAAGCTTTCTTT.

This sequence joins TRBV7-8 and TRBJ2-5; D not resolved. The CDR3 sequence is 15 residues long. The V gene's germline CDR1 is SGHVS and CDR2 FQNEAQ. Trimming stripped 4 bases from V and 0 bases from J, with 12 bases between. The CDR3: CASSSVLGHQETQYF. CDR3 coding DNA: TGTGCCAGCAGCTCCGTTTTGGGCCACCAAGAGACCCAGTACTTC.

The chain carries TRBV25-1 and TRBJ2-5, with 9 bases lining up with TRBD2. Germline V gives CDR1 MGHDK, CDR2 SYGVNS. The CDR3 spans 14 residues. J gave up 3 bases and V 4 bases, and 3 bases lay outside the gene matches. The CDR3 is CASSGPSGEETQYF. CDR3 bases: TGTGCCAGCAGTGGTCCTAGCGGGGAAGAGACCCAGTACTTC.

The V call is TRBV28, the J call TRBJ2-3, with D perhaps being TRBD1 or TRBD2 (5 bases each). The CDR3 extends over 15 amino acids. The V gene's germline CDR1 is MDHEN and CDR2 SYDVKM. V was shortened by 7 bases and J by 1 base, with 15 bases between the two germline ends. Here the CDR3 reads CASTPEGIGTDTQYF. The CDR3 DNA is TGTGCCAGCACTCCCGAGGGGATCGGCACAGATACGCAGTATTTT.

CDR3 nucleotide sequence: TGTGCCAGCAGCTCCCTCCGGGACCCTTCAGGGCACTACGAGCAGTACTTC. It codes for CASSSLRDPSGHYEQYF. This chain joins TRBV11-2 and TRBJ2-7; D is perhaps TRBD1 or TRBD2 (5 bases each). V was trimmed by 4 bases and J by 3 bases, leaving 22 bases between them. Germline loops: CDR1 SGHAT, CDR2 FQNNGV. The CDR3 runs to 17 residues.

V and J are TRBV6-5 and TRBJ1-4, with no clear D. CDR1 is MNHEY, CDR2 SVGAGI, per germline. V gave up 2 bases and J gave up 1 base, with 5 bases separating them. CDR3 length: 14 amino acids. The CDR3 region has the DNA TGTGCCAGCAGTTACCTCGGAACTAATGAAAAACTGTTTTTT. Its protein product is CASSYLGTNEKLFF.

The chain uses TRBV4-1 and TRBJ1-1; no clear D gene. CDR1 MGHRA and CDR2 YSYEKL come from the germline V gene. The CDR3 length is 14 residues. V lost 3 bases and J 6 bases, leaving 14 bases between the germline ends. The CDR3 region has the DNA TGCGCCAGCAGCCAGTTAAGGGCTGCCGCTGAAGCTTTCTTT. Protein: CASSQLRAAAEAFF.

CDR3: CASSQLAGGSYEQYF. The CDR3 DNA reads TGTGCCAGCAGCCAACTAGCGGGGGGATCCTACGAGCAGTACTTC. The chain employs TRBV4-2 and TRBJ2-7; 11 bases match TRBD2. V lost 2 bases, J lost 1 base, and 1 base stayed unmatched. This CDR3 spans 15 amino acids. The germline V gene has CDR1 LGHNA and CDR2 YNFKEQ.

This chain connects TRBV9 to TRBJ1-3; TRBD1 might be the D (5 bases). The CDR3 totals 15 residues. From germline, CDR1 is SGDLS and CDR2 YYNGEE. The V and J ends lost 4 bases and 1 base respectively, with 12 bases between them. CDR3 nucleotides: TGTGCCAGCAGCCCAGGTGGGGGTTCTGGAAACACCATATATTTT. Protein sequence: CASSPGGGSGNTIYF.

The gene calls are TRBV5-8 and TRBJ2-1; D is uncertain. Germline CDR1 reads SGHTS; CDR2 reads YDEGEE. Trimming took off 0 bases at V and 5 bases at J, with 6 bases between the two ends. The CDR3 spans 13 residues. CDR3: CASSLGPDNEQFF. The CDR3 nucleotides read TGTGCCAGCAGCTTGGGTCCCGACAATGAGCAGTTCTTC.

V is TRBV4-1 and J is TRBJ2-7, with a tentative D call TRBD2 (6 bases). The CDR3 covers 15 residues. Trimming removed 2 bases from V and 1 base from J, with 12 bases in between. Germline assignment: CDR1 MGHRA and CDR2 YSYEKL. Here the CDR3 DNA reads TGCGCCAGCAGCCAAACGGGACTTCTATCCTACGAGCAGTACTTC. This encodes CASSQTGLLSYEQYF.

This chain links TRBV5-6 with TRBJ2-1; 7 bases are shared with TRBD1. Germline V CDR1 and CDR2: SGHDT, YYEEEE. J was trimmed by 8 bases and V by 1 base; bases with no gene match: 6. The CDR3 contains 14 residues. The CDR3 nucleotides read TGTGCCAGCAGCTTGACTCCCCAGGGGGATGAGCAGTTCTTC. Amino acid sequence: CASSLTPQGDEQFF. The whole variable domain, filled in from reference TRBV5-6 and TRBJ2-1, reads DAGVTQSPTHLIKTRGQQVTLRCSPKSGHDTVSWYQQALGQGPQFIFQYYEEEERQRGNFPDRFSGHQFPNYSSELNVNALLLGDSALYLCASSLTPQGDEQFFGPGTRLTVL.

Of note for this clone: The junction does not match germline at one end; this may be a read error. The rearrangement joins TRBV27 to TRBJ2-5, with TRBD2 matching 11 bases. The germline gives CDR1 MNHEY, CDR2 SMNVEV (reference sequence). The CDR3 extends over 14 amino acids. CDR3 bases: TGTGCCAGCAGTGGGGGGCTAGCGGGGGGACCCAGGAACTTC. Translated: CASSGGLAGGPRNF.

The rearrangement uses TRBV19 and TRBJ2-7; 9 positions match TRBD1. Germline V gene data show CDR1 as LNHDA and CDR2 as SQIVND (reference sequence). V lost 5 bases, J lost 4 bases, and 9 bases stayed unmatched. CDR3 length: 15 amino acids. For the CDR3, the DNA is TGTGCCAGTAGTGAGGGACAGGGTTTTTTGTACGAGCAGTACTTC. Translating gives CASSEGQGFLYEQYF.

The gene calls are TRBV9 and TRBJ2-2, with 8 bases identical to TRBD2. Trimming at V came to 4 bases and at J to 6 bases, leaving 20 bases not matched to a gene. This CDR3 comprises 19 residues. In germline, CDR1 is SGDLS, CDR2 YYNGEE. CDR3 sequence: CASSPQRGIGTSGPGELFF. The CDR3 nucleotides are TGTGCCAGCAGCCCTCAACGGGGCATCGGCACTAGCGGACCCGGGGAGCTGTTTTTT.

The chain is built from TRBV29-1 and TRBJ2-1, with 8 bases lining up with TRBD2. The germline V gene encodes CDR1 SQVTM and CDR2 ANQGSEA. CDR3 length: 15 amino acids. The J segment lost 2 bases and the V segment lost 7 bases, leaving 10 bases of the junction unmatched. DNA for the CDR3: TGCAGCGCACGAGCGGGGGCCACTACCTACAATGAGCAGTTCTTC. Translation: CSARAGATTYNEQFF.

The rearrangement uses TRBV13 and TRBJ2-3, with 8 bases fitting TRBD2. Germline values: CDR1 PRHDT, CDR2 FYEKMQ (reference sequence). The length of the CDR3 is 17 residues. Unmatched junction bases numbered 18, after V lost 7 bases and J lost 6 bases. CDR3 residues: CASTGTRSVGSADTQYF. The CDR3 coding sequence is TGTGCCAGCACCGGGACTAGATCAGTGGGCAGTGCCGATACGCAGTATTTT. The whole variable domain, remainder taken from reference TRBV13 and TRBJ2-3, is AAGVIQSPRHLIKEKRETATLKCYPIPRHDTVYWYQQGPGQDPQFLISFYEKMQSDKGSIPDRFSAQQFSDYHSELNMSSLELGDSALYFCASTGTRSVGSADTQYFGPGTRLTVL.

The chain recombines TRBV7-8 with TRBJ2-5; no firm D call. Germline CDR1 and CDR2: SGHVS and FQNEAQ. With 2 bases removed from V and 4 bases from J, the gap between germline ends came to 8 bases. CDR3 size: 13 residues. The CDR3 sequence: CASSLSLGETQYF. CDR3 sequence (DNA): TGTGCCAGCAGCTTAAGTTTGGGAGAGACCCAGTACTTC.

DNA of the CDR3: TGCGCCAGCAGTGAGTCCGACGGGAACATTTACAATGAGCAGTTCTTC. It translates to CASSESDGNIYNEQFF. The chain links TRBV10-2 to TRBJ2-1; tentatively, D is TRBD2 (5 bases). The V end was cut by 0 bases, the J end by 4 bases, with 13 bases between. Germline CDR1 and CDR2: WSHSY and SAAADI. The CDR3 totals 16 residues.